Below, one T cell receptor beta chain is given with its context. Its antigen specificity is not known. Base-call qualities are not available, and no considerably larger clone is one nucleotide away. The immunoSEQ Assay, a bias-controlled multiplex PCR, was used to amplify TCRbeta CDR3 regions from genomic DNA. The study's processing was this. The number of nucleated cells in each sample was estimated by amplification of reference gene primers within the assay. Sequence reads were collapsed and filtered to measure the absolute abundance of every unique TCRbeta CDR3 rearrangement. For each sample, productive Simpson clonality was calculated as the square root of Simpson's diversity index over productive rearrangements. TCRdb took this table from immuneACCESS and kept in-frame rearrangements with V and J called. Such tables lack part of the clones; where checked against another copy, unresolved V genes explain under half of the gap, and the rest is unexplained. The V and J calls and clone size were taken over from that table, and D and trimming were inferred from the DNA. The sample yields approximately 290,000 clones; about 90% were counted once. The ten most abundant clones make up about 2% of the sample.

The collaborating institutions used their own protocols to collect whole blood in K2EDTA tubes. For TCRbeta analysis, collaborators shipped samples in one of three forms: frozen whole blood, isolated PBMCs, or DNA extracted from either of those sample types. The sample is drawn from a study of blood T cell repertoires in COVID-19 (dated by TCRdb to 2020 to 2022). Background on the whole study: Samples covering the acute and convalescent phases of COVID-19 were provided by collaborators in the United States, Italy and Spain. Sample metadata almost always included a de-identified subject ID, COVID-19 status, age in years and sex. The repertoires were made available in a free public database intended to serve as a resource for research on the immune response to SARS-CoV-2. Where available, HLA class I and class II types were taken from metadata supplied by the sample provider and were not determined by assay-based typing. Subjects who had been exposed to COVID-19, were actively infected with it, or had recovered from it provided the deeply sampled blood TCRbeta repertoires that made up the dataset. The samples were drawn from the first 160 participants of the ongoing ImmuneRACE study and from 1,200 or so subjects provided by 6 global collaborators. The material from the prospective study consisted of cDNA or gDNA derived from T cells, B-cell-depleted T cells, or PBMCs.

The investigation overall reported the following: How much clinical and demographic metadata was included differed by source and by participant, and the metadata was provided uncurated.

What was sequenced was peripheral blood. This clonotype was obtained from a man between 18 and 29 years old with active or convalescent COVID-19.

The nucleotides read TGTGCCAGCAGCCCACTAGCGGGAGGTCCCTACGAGCAGTACTTC. This yields the protein CASSPLAGGPYEQYF. The chain is made from TRBV5-4 and TRBJ2-7; TRBD2 fits 12 bases in the junction. The CDR3 contains 15 residues, cysteine and phenylalanine counted. Of the read, only the CDR3 DNA is kept; its 45 bases are in frame from base 1. According to the germline V gene (reference sequence), CDR1 reads SGHNT and CDR2 reads YYREEE. At the junction V is shortened by 4 bases and J by 2 bases; bases outside the gene matches: 4.